The T cell receptor beta chain under discussion was sequenced for a study of blood T cell repertoires in COVID-19 (dated by TCRdb to 2018 to 2020). Notes on the research overall: Collaborator samples came from the United States, Italy and Spain and covered acute and convalescent phases of COVID-19. Subjects who had been exposed to COVID-19, were actively infected with it, or had recovered from it provided the deeply sampled blood TCRbeta repertoires that made up the dataset. A freely available public database, intended as a resource for researchers studying the immune response to SARS-CoV-2, is where the repertoires were released. The prospective study material was composed of cDNA or gDNA derived from T cells, B-cell-depleted T cells, or PBMCs. Nearly every sample came with metadata listing a de-identified subject ID, COVID-19 status, age in years and sex. The samples were drawn from the first 160 participants of the ongoing ImmuneRACE study and from 950 to 1,500 subjects provided by 6 global collaborators. HLA class I and class II types, where available, came from metadata supplied by the sample provider rather than from assay-based typing.

This clone was counted between two and nine times. The specificity of this receptor is unknown. Base-call qualities are not available, and no considerably larger clone is one nucleotide away. What the work shows at the level of the full study, not this receptor alone: The amount of clinical and demographic metadata varied by source and participant and was provided uncurated.

The trim is 3 bases for V and 8 bases for J, with a gap of 16 bases between the germline ends. The CDR3 holds 14 amino acids from the cysteine to the phenylalanine. Just CDR3 DNA is preserved here, 42 bases in frame from base 1. From the germline V gene (reference sequence), CDR1 is SEHNR and CDR2 is FQNEAQ. TCRbeta CDR3 regions were amplified from genomic DNA using the immunoSEQ Assay, a bias-controlled multiplex PCR. The authors' pipeline ran thus. Within the assay, amplification of reference gene primers was used to estimate how many nucleated cells each sample contained. Sequence reads were collapsed and filtered to measure the absolute abundance of every unique TCRbeta CDR3 rearrangement. For each sample, productive Simpson clonality was calculated as the square root of Simpson's diversity index over productive rearrangements. The immuneACCESS repertoire file appears here via TCRdb, limited to in-frame rearrangements. These files lack a portion of the clones; in checked studies, under half of the deficit traces to unresolved V genes, and the cause of the others is not known. The V and J calls and clone size come from that table; D and trimming were worked out from the DNA. This sample lists nearly 95,000 clones; over 65% were detected once. The ten largest clones take up less than 5% of the sample.

In Seattle, one collaborating source enrolled patients while the infection was active and tracked those patients longitudinally over the course of disease. Whole blood was collected in K2EDTA tubes by collaborating institutions according to the institutions' own protocols. For TCRbeta analysis, collaborators shipped samples in one of three forms: frozen whole blood, isolated PBMCs, or DNA extracted from either of those sample types. The chain couples TRBV7-9 to TRBJ1-2; TRBD1 is a weak D gene call, 5 bases matching. The specimen sequenced was peripheral blood. This clonotype originated in a man between 65 and 80 years old with COVID-19, enrolled during active disease. The DNA is as follows: TGTGCCAGCAGCTTCTCGTGGCAGGGAGGCGGCTACACCTTC. Translated, it gives CASSFSWQGGGYTF.